This section outlines one TCR beta chain sequence together with its context. Repertoires were generated with immunoSEQ multiplex PCR, while TCRdb's copy carries only in-frame clones and drops some. This sample carries 100,000 or so clones, 87% of them seen once, and the ten largest clones take 10% to 13%. The data originate from a study of T cell responses to AZD1222 COVID-19 vaccine. V lost 0 bases to trimming and J lost 7 bases, with 10 bases between them. This CDR3 spans 14 amino acids. The germline CDR1 and CDR2 sequences are LGHDT and YNNKEL (reference sequence). The chain carries TRBV3-1 (or the pseudogene TRBV3-2) and TRBJ1-5; D gene ambiguous. The receptor's source is an adult who received the AZD1222 COVID-19 vaccine. The sequences come from peripheral blood, collected 28 days after the second AZD1222 dose. Here the CDR3 DNA reads TGTGCCAGCAGCCAAGATGTGGAGCCCCAGCCCCAGCATTTT. Its translation is CASSQDVEPQPQHF.